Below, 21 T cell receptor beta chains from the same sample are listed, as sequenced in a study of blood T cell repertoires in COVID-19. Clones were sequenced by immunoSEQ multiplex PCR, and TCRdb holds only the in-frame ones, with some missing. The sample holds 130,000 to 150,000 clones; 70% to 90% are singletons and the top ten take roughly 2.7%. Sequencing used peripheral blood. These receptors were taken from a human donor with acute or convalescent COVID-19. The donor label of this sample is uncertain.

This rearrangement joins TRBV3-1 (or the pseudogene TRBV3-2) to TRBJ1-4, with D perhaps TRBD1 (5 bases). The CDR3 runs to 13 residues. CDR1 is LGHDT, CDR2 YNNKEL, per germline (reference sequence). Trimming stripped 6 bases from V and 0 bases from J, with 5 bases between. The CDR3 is CASRGPTNEKLFF. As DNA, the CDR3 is TGTGCCAGCAGGGGGCCAACTAATGAAAAACTGTTTTTT.

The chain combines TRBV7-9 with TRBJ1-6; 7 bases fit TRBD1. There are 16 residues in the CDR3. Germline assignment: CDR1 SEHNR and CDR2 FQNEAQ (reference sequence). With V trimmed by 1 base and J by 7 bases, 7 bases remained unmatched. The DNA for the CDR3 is TGTGCCAGCAGCTTAGGTGGGACAGCGGAGAATTCACCCCTCCACTTT. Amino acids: CASSLGGTAENSPLHF. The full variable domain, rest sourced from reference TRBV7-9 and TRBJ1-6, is DTGVSQNPRHKITKRGQNVTFRCDPISEHNRLYWYRQTLGQGPEFLTYFQNEAQLEKSRLLSDRFSAERPKGSFSTLEIQRTEQGDSAMYLCASSLGGTAENSPLHFGNGTRLTVT.

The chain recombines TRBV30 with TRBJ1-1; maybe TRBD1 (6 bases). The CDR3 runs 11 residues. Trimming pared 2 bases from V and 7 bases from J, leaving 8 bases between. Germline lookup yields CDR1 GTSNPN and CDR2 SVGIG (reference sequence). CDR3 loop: CAWSTRGEAFF. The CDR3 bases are TGTGCCTGGAGTACCAGGGGTGAAGCTTTCTTT.

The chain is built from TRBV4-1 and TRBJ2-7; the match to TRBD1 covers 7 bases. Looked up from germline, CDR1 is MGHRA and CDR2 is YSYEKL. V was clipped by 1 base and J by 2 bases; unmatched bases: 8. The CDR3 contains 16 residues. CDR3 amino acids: CASSQVTRTGAYEQYF. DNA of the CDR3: TGCGCCAGCAGCCAAGTAACTCGGACAGGTGCCTACGAGCAGTACTTC.

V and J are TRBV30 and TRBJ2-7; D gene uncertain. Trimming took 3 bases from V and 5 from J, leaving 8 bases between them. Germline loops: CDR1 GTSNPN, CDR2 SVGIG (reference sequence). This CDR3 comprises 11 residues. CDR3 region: CAWSPGHEQYF. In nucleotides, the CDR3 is TGTGCCTGGAGCCCAGGTCACGAGCAGTACTTC.

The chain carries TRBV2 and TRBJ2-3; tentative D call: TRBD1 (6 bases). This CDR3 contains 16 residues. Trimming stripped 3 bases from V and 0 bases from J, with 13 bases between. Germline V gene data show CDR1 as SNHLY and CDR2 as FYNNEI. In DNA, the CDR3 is TGTGCCAGCAGTGACCAGGGGCCCTCTAGCACAGATACGCAGTATTTT. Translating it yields CASSDQGPSSTDTQYF.

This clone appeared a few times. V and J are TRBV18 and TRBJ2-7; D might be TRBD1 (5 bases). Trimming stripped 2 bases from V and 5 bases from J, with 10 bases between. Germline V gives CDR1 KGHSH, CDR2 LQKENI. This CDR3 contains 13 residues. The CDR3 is CASSPSVGDEQYV. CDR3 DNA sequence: TGTGCCAGCTCACCATCAGTAGGGGACGAGCAGTACGTC.

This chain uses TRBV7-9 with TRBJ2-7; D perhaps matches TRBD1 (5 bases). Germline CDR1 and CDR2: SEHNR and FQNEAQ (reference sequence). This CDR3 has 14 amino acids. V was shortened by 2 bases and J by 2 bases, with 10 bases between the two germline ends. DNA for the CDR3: TGTGCCAGCAGCTTATACCCAGGGACCTACGAGCAGTACTTC. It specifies CASSLYPGTYEQYF.

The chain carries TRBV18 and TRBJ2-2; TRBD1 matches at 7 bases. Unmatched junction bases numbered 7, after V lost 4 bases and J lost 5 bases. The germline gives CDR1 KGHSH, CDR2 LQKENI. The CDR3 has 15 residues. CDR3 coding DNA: TGTGCCAGCTCACGACGACAGGGAGAAACCGGGGAGCTGTTTTTT. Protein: CASSRRQGETGELFF.

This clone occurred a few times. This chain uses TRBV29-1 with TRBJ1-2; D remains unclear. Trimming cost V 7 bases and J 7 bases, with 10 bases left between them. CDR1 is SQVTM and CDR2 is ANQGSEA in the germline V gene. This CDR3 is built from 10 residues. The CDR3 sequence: CSGNISGYTF. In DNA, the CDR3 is TGCAGCGGAAACATAAGTGGCTACACCTTC.

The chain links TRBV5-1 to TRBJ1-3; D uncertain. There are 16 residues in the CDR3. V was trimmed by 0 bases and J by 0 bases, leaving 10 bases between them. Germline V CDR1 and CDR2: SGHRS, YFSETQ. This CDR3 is CASSLGEVHSGNTIYF. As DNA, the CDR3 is TGCGCCAGCAGCTTGGGAGAGGTCCACTCTGGAAACACCATATATTTT.

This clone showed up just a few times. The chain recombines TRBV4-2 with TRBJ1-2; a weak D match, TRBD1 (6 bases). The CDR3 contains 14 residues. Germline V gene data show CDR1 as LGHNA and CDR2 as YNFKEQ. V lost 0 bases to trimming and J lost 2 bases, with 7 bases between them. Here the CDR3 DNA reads TGTGCCAGCAGCCAAGAAAGGGGGAACTATGGCTACACCTTC. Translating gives CASSQERGNYGYTF.

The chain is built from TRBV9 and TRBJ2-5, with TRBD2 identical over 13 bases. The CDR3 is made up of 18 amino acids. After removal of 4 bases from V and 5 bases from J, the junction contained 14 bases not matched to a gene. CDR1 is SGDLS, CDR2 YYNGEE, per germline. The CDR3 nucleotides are TGTGCCAGCAGCACCCGGACTAGCGGGGGCCCGGTTCTTGAGACCCAGTACTTC. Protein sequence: CASSTRTSGGPVLETQYF.

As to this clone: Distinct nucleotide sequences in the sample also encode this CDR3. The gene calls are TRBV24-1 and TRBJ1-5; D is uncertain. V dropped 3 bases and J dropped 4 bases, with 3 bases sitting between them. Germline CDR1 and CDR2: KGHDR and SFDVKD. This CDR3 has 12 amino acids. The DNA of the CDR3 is TGTGCCACCAGTGATCCTAATCAGCCCCAGCATTTT. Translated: CATSDPNQPQHF.

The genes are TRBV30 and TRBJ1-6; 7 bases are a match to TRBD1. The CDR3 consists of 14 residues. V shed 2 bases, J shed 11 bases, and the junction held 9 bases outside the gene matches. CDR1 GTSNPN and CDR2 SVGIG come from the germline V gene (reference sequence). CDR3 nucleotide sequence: TGTGCCTGGAGTACGACAGGGATGTTGACACCCCTCCACTTT. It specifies CAWSTTGMLTPLHF.

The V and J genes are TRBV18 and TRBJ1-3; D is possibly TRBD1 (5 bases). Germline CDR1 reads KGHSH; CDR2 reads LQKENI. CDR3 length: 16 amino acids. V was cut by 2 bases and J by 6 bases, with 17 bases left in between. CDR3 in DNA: TGTGCCAGCTCACCAATTATAACACAGGAGCTAAACACCATATATTTT. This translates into CASSPIITQELNTIYF.

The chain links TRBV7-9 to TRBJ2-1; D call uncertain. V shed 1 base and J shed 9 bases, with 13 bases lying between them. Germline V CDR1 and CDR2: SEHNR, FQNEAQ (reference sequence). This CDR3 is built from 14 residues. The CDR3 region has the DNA TGTGCCAGCAGCTTAGTAAGCCTTAGTCTTGAGCAGTTCTTC. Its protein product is CASSLVSLSLEQFF.

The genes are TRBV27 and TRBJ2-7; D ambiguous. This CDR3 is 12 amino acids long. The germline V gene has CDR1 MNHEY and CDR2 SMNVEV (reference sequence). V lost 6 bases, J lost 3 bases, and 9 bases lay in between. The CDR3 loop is CASRNLLYEQYV. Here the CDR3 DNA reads TGTGCCAGCAGGAACCTACTCTACGAGCAGTACGTC.

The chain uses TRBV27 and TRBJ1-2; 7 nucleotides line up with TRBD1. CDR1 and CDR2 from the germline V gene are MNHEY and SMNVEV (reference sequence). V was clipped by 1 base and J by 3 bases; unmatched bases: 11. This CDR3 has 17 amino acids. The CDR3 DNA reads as TGTGCCAGCAGTTTATACCCCTCCATGACAGGGTACTATGGCTACACCTTC. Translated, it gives CASSLYPSMTGYYGYTF.

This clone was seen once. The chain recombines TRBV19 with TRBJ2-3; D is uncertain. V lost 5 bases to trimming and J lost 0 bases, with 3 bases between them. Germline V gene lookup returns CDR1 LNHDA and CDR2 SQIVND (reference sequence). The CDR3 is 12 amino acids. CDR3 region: CASSLSTDTQYF. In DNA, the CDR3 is TGTGCCAGTAGTCTGAGCACAGATACGCAGTATTTT.

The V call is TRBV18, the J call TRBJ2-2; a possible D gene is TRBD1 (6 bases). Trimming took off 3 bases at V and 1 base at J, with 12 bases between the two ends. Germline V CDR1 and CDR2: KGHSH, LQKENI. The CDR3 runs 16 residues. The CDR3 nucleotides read TGTGCCAGCTCACCCCAGGGGCCCGGGAACACCGGGGAGCTGTTTTTT. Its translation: CASSPQGPGNTGELFF. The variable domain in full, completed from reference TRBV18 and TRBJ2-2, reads NAGVMQNPRHLVRRRGQEARLRCSPMKGHSHVYWYRQLPEEGLKFMVYLQKENIIDESGMPKERFSAEFPKEGPSILRIQQVVRGDSAAYFCASSPQGPGNTGELFFGEGSRLTVL.